This is a list of T cell receptor beta chains from one sample in a study of blood T cell repertoires in COVID-19. Data came from immunoSEQ multiplex PCR; TCRdb stores just in-frame clones and leaves some out. Of under 200,000 clones detected, about 83% appear once; the ten largest clones hold approximately 10%. The sample consisted of peripheral blood. The receptors were sampled from a woman in her sixties or seventies with COVID-19, enrolled during active disease. The CDR3 runs from the conserved cysteine through the conserved F or W. D genes are given only for firm matches. A row's size may be missing; if present it is once, few, many or a size class.

v_gene	j_gene	abundance	d_gene	len	CDR3aa	CDR3nt
TRBV12-5	TRBJ1-2	.	.	14	CASGLETALGGYTF	TGTGCTAGTGGTTTGGAGACTGCATTAGGCGGCTACACCTTC
TRBV2	TRBJ2-7	.	TRBD2	15	CASSKGLAGVYEQYF	TGTGCCAGCAGTAAGGGACTAGCGGGGGTCTACGAGCAGTACTTC
TRBV11-2	TRBJ2-7	.	.	14	CASSLDRASHEQYF	TGTGCCAGCAGCTTAGACAGGGCCAGCCACGAGCAGTACTTC
TRBV19	TRBJ1-2	.	.	15	CASNPQKGGVSGYTF	TGTGCCAGCAACCCTCAAAAGGGCGGGGTTTCGGGCTACACCTTC
TRBV7-2	TRBJ2-1	.	TRBD2	16	CASSFSGASSYNEQFF	TGTGCCAGCAGCTTTAGCGGGGCGAGCTCCTACAATGAGCAGTTCTTC
TRBV7-2	TRBJ2-1	.	.	13	CASSFDWNNEQFF	TGTGCCAGCAGCTTCGACTGGAACAATGAGCAGTTCTTC
TRBV6-5	TRBJ1-3	once	.	15	CASRSSLSSGNTIYF	TGTGCCAGCAGGTCGTCCCTAAGCTCTGGAAACACCATATATTTT
TRBV29-1	TRBJ1-4	few	.	13	CSVLGGVNEKLFF	TGCAGCGTTTTGGGGGGAGTTAATGAAAAACTGTTTTTT
TRBV15	TRBJ2-3	.	.	13	CATSRTSTDTQYF	TGTGCCACCAGCAGGACTAGCACAGATACGCAGTATTTT
TRBV20-1	TRBJ1-1	.	.	11	CSSPGDTEAFF	TGCAGCAGTCCGGGGGACACTGAAGCTTTCTTT
TRBV6-1	TRBJ1-3	.	.	12	CASSEAGDTIYF	TGTGCCAGCAGTGAAGCAGGGGACACCATATATTTT
TRBV27	TRBJ2-7	.	.	15	CASRWGVSASYEQYF	TGTGCCAGCCGCTGGGGGGTTTCGGCCTCCTACGAGCAGTACTTC
TRBV5-1	TRBJ2-7	.	TRBD1	15	CASSLAGTAAYEQYF	TGCGCCAGCAGCTTGGCCGGGACAGCAGCCTACGAGCAGTACTTC
TRBV6-5	TRBJ1-1	.	.	14	CASSWASSYTEAFF	TGTGCCAGCAGTTGGGCCAGTTCCTACACTGAAGCTTTCTTT
TRBV5-6	TRBJ2-3	.	TRBD2	16	CASSYLAGGPSDTQYF	TGTGCCAGCAGCTATCTAGCGGGGGGGCCGTCAGATACGCAGTATTTT
TRBV18	TRBJ1-2	.	TRBD1	18	CASSPRPGTGIRIQGYTF	TGTGCCAGCTCACCACGTCCCGGGACAGGGATTAGGATCCAGGGCTACACCTTC
TRBV15	TRBJ1-5	.	.	14	CATSRPGGNQPQHF	TGTGCCACCAGCAGACCCGGAGGGAATCAGCCCCAGCATTTT
TRBV5-1	TRBJ2-2	.	TRBD1	16	CASSLRGRADTGELFF	TGCGCCAGCAGCTTGAGGGGGCGCGCGGACACCGGGGAGCTGTTTTTT
TRBV2	TRBJ1-5	.	.	13	CASSDRNNQPQHF	TGTGCCAGCAGTGACCGTAACAATCAGCCCCAGCATTTT
TRBV5-1	TRBJ2-1	.	.	15	CASSLGQETYNEQFF	TGCGCCAGCAGCTTGGGACAGGAGACCTACAATGAGCAGTTCTTC
TRBV5-5	TRBJ1-5	few	TRBD1	16	CASSEVGTAPWQPQHF	TGTGCCAGCAGCGAAGTCGGGACAGCCCCGTGGCAGCCCCAGCATTTT
TRBV9	TRBJ2-2	.	TRBD2	16	CASSVSGGTNTGELFF	TGTGCCAGCAGCGTTAGCGGGGGAACGAACACCGGGGAGCTGTTTTTT
TRBV5-1	TRBJ2-7	.	TRBD1	16	CASSFSQDRGLYEQYF	TGCGCCAGCAGCTTCTCCCAGGACAGGGGGCTTTACGAGCAGTACTTC
TRBV28	TRBJ2-7	.	TRBD1	14	CASSSQGAIREQYF	TGTGCCAGCAGTTCCCAGGGGGCGATTCGCGAGCAGTACTTC
TRBV5-6	TRBJ1-4	.	TRBD1	13	CASSSQGAGKLFF	TGTGCCAGCAGCTCCCAGGGGGCAGGAAAACTGTTTTTT
TRBV30	TRBJ2-5	.	TRBD1	15	CAWAPGQTSQETQYF	TGTGCCTGGGCTCCGGGACAGACAAGCCAAGAGACCCAGTACTTC
TRBV4-1	TRBJ2-6	.	TRBD1	20	CASSQFFPGQGFSGANVLTF	TGCGCCAGCAGCCAATTTTTCCCGGGACAGGGGTTCTCTGGGGCCAACGTCCTGACTTTC
TRBV9	TRBJ2-2	.	.	16	CASSVEGFWGTGELFF	TGTGCCAGCAGCGTCGAGGGATTCTGGGGCACCGGGGAGCTGTTTTTT
TRBV19	TRBJ1-2	.	.	13	CASTPYPSYGYTF	TGTGCCAGTACCCCCTATCCGAGCTATGGCTACACCTTC
TRBV4-1	TRBJ1-4	.	TRBD1	15	CASSQPDRVSEKLFF	TGCGCCAGCAGCCAACCGGACAGGGTTTCCGAAAAACTGTTTTTT
TRBV19	TRBJ1-1	.	.	16	CASSIPRGSGDTEAFF	TGTGCCAGTAGTATTCCCCGGGGAAGTGGGGACACTGAAGCTTTCTTT
TRBV18	TRBJ1-3	.	.	14	CASTDRISGNTIYF	TGTGCCAGCACCGACAGAATCTCTGGAAACACCATATATTTT
TRBV28	TRBJ1-1	.	TRBD1	15	CASSRRGQGNTEAFF	TGTGCCAGCAGTCGGCGCGGACAGGGAAACACTGAAGCTTTCTTT
TRBV2	TRBJ1-4	.	TRBD1	12	CASTGQAEKLFF	TGTGCCAGCACCGGACAGGCGGAAAAACTGTTTTTT
TRBV6-4	TRBJ2-1	.	TRBD1	14	CASSLGTVNNEQFF	TGTGCCAGCAGCCTCGGGACAGTCAACAATGAGCAGTTCTTC
TRBV5-6	TRBJ1-2	few	TRBD1	14	CASSSVTGSRGYTF	TGTGCCAGCAGCTCGGTGACAGGGTCTCGGGGCTACACCTTC
TRBV3-1/TRBV3-2	TRBJ2-5	.	TRBD1	15	CASSQPGQGQETQYF	TGTGCCAGCAGCCAACCGGGACAGGGGCAAGAGACCCAGTACTTC
TRBV30	TRBJ2-7	once	.	16	CAWRRRGENVVHEQYF	TGTGCCTGGAGACGTAGGGGCGAGAATGTGGTCCACGAGCAGTACTTC
TRBV5-1	TRBJ1-3	.	.	16	CASRAGDRTSGNTIYF	TGCGCCAGCAGAGCTGGAGACAGAACCTCTGGAAACACCATATATTTT
TRBV6-5	TRBJ2-2	.	.	14	CASRRGENTGELFF	TGTGCCAGCAGACGCGGGGAGAACACCGGGGAGCTGTTTTTT
TRBV28	TRBJ2-1	.	TRBD2	17	CASSRGVRGFIDGEQFF	TGTGCCAGCAGCCGGGGGGTGCGGGGGTTTATAGACGGTGAGCAGTTCTTC
TRBV29-1	TRBJ2-1	.	TRBD2	14	CSVSTSGGYNEQFF	TGCAGCGTTTCCACTAGCGGGGGGTACAATGAGCAGTTCTTC
TRBV6-5	TRBJ2-5	.	TRBD1	15	CASSWTGGYRETQYF	TGTGCCAGCAGCTGGACAGGGGGCTATCGAGAGACCCAGTACTTC
TRBV6-5	TRBJ1-2	.	.	14	CASSPRQRVLGYTF	TGTGCCAGCAGTCCCCGTCAAAGAGTGCTGGGCTACACCTTC
TRBV27	TRBJ2-1	.	TRBD1	15	CASTTPGQGWNEQFF	TGTGCCAGCACAACACCGGGACAGGGGTGGAATGAGCAGTTCTTC
TRBV28	TRBJ2-7	.	.	15	CASSLGLGRPYEQYF	TGTGCCAGCAGTTTGGGTTTGGGGCGCCCCTACGAGCAGTACTTC
TRBV1	TRBJ1-4	few	.	16	CTSSQDGEGLGEKLFF	TGCACCAGCAGCCAAGATGGGGAGGGGCTGGGTGAAAAACTGTTTTTT
TRBV7-8	TRBJ2-1	.	TRBD1	11	CASSPNRGQFF	TGTGCCAGCAGCCCTAACAGGGGGCAGTTCTTC
TRBV4-1	TRBJ2-1	.	TRBD1	18	CASSPNDRGQGAMNEQFF	TGCGCCAGCAGCCCGAATGACCGGGGACAGGGGGCGATGAATGAGCAGTTCTTC